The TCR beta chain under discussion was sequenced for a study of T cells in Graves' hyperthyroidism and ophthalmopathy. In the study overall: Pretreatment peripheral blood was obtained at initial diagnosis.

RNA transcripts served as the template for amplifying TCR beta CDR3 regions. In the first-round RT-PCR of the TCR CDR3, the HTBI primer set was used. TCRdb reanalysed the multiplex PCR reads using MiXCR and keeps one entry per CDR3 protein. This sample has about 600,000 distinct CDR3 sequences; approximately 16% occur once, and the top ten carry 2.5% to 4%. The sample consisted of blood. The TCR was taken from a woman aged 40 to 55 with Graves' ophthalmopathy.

The CDR3 nucleotides are TGCAGCGCACCAGACCCGGCGGCCGGGGAGCTGTTTTTT. This codes for CSAPDPAAGELFF. The rearrangement uses TRBV29-1 and TRBJ2-2; D gene ambiguous. V was shortened by 7 bases and J by 6 bases, with 15 bases between the two germline ends. Germline V lookup: CDR1 SQVTM, CDR2 ANQGSEA. This CDR3 is built from 13 residues.